This is a list of T cell receptor beta chains from one sample in a study of blood T cell repertoires in COVID-19. Some clones are missing from TCRdb's copy, which holds only in-frame ones; the method was immunoSEQ multiplex PCR. The table includes 48,000 or so clones, around 84% detected once. The specimen sequenced was peripheral blood. The receptors were gathered from a woman of 80 years or more with COVID-19, enrolled during active disease. Each CDR3 is given with its conserved first and last residue. Each record gives: V gene, D gene, J gene, clone size, CDR3 protein, CDR3 DNA. The D gene is left open where the match is weak. Clone sizes are given selectively: once, few, many, or a class where the clone is expanded.

v_gene: TRBV30; d_gene: NA; j_gene: TRBJ1-1; abundance: few; CDR3aa: CAWSAGQWMAEAFF; CDR3nt: TGTGCCTGGAGTGCTGGACAGTGGATGGCTGAAGCTTTCTTT
v_gene: TRBV18; d_gene: TRBD2; j_gene: TRBJ2-7; abundance: NA; CDR3aa: CASSPPGGALSYEQYF; CDR3nt: TGTGCCAGCTCACCACCGGGAGGGGCCTTGTCCTACGAGCAGTACTTC
v_gene: TRBV19; d_gene: TRBD2; j_gene: TRBJ2-7; abundance: NA; CDR3aa: CASSIGTSAAYEQYF; CDR3nt: TGTGCCAGTAGTATAGGGACTAGCGCCGCCTACGAGCAGTACTTC
v_gene: TRBV5-4; d_gene: TRBD1; j_gene: TRBJ1-2; abundance: NA; CDR3aa: CASSLDRGPNYGYTF; CDR3nt: TGTGCCAGCAGCTTGGACAGGGGGCCTAACTATGGCTACACCTTC
v_gene: TRBV5-1; d_gene: TRBD2; j_gene: TRBJ2-3; abundance: NA; CDR3aa: CASSLTGLAGGEDTQYF; CDR3nt: TGCGCCAGCAGCTTGACCGGACTAGCGGGGGGTGAAGATACGCAGTATTTT
v_gene: TRBV6-5; d_gene: TRBD1; j_gene: TRBJ1-2; abundance: NA; CDR3aa: CASKGTGRGYGYTF; CDR3nt: TGTGCCAGCAAGGGGACAGGGCGCGGCTATGGCTACACCTTC
v_gene: TRBV18; d_gene: TRBD1; j_gene: TRBJ1-4; abundance: NA; CDR3aa: CASSHRQGAGEKLFF; CDR3nt: TGTGCCAGCTCACACAGACAGGGGGCTGGTGAAAAACTGTTTTTT
v_gene: TRBV5-4; d_gene: TRBD1; j_gene: TRBJ2-7; abundance: NA; CDR3aa: CASSRGTGTGEHEQYF; CDR3nt: TGTGCCAGCAGCCGGGGGACCGGGACAGGGGAACACGAGCAGTACTTC
v_gene: TRBV20-1; d_gene: NA; j_gene: TRBJ1-2; abundance: few; CDR3aa: CSALVNYGYTF; CDR3nt: TGCAGTGCTCTCGTTAACTATGGCTACACCTTC
v_gene: TRBV4-1; d_gene: TRBD1; j_gene: TRBJ1-3; abundance: NA; CDR3aa: CASSPRSWANRGSAGNTIYF; CDR3nt: TGCGCCAGCAGCCCCCGTAGCTGGGCTAACAGGGGAAGTGCTGGAAACACCATATATTTT
v_gene: TRBV12-5; d_gene: TRBD1; j_gene: TRBJ1-2; abundance: NA; CDR3aa: CASGKQGANGYTF; CDR3nt: TGTGCTAGTGGTAAACAGGGGGCCAATGGCTACACCTTC
v_gene: TRBV29-1; d_gene: TRBD2; j_gene: TRBJ2-1; abundance: NA; CDR3aa: CSVRGGMAGAYEQFF; CDR3nt: TGCAGCGTCCGGGGGGGAATGGCGGGAGCCTATGAGCAGTTCTTC
v_gene: TRBV5-5; d_gene: NA; j_gene: TRBJ2-3; abundance: NA; CDR3aa: CASSIASSTDTQYF; CDR3nt: TGTGCCAGCAGCATAGCGAGCAGCACAGATACGCAGTATTTT
v_gene: TRBV12-3/TRBV12-4; d_gene: NA; j_gene: TRBJ1-1; abundance: NA; CDR3aa: CASKAGELTEAFF; CDR3nt: TGTGCCAGCAAAGCGGGTGAGCTAACTGAAGCTTTCTTT
v_gene: TRBV2; d_gene: NA; j_gene: TRBJ1-5; abundance: NA; CDR3aa: CASRQGSNQPQHF; CDR3nt: TGTGCCAGCAGACAGGGAAGCAATCAGCCCCAGCATTTT
v_gene: TRBV2; d_gene: TRBD2; j_gene: TRBJ2-1; abundance: NA; CDR3aa: CASSNGLAGTNEQFF; CDR3nt: TGTGCCAGCAGTAACGGACTAGCGGGAACCAATGAGCAGTTCTTC
v_gene: TRBV6-5; d_gene: NA; j_gene: TRBJ1-1; abundance: NA; CDR3aa: CAGKQGSEAFF; CDR3nt: TGTGCCGGCAAGCAGGGCTCTGAAGCTTTCTTT
v_gene: TRBV10-1; d_gene: NA; j_gene: TRBJ2-3; abundance: NA; CDR3aa: CASSPQIMRDTQYF; CDR3nt: TGCGCCAGCAGTCCCCAAATAATGAGGGATACGCAGTATTTT
v_gene: TRBV19; d_gene: NA; j_gene: TRBJ2-7; abundance: NA; CDR3aa: CASSRTGDYEQYF; CDR3nt: TGTGCCAGTAGTCGGACGGGAGATTACGAGCAGTACTTC
v_gene: TRBV6-5; d_gene: TRBD2; j_gene: TRBJ2-1; abundance: NA; CDR3aa: CASCIAGSYNEQFF; CDR3nt: TGTGCCAGCTGCATAGCGGGGTCCTACAATGAGCAGTTCTTC
v_gene: TRBV6-6; d_gene: TRBD1; j_gene: TRBJ2-5; abundance: NA; CDR3aa: CASSWDRTQETQYF; CDR3nt: TGTGCCAGCAGTTGGGACAGGACGCAAGAGACCCAGTACTTC
v_gene: TRBV7-3; d_gene: TRBD1; j_gene: TRBJ1-4; abundance: NA; CDR3aa: CASSSQSRDRVVEKLFF; CDR3nt: TGTGCCAGCAGCTCGCAGTCCCGGGACAGGGTGGTTGAAAAACTGTTTTTT
v_gene: TRBV19; d_gene: TRBD1; j_gene: TRBJ1-1; abundance: NA; CDR3aa: CASSISRGHTEAFF; CDR3nt: TGTGCCAGTAGTATAAGCAGGGGGCACACTGAAGCTTTCTTT
v_gene: TRBV28; d_gene: TRBD2; j_gene: TRBJ2-1; abundance: NA; CDR3aa: CASGGGFRNEQFF; CDR3nt: TGTGCCAGCGGGGGGGGATTCAGAAATGAGCAGTTCTTC
v_gene: TRBV9; d_gene: TRBD1; j_gene: TRBJ1-2; abundance: NA; CDR3aa: CASSPRDREHGYTF; CDR3nt: TGTGCCAGCAGCCCCCGGGACAGGGAACATGGCTACACCTTC
v_gene: TRBV18; d_gene: TRBD1; j_gene: TRBJ2-6; abundance: NA; CDR3aa: CASSFIRTGGATGANVLTF; CDR3nt: TGTGCCAGCTCGTTTATAAGGACAGGGGGCGCGACTGGGGCCAACGTCCTGACTTTC
v_gene: TRBV6-1; d_gene: TRBD1; j_gene: TRBJ1-2; abundance: once; CDR3aa: CASSEFGTAGDYSGYTF; CDR3nt: TGTGCCAGCAGTGAATTTGGGACAGCGGGTGATTACTCCGGCTACACCTTC
v_gene: TRBV6-2/TRBV6-3; d_gene: TRBD2; j_gene: TRBJ2-7; abundance: once; CDR3aa: CASSTGTSGRSSYEQYF; CDR3nt: TGTGCCAGCAGTACCGGGACTAGCGGGAGGAGCTCCTACGAGCAGTACTTC
v_gene: TRBV30; d_gene: NA; j_gene: TRBJ2-2; abundance: NA; CDR3aa: CAWSVRDTSNTGELFF; CDR3nt: TGTGCCTGGAGTGTACGGGACACGTCGAACACCGGGGAGCTGTTTTTT
v_gene: TRBV9; d_gene: TRBD1; j_gene: TRBJ2-1; abundance: NA; CDR3aa: CASSPGQGPYNEQFF; CDR3nt: TGTGCCAGCAGCCCGGGACAGGGGCCGTACAATGAGCAGTTCTTC
v_gene: TRBV7-9; d_gene: NA; j_gene: TRBJ1-2; abundance: NA; CDR3aa: CASSFPGAGASYGYTF; CDR3nt: TGTGCCAGCAGCTTCCCGGGGGCGGGGGCGTCCTATGGCTACACCTTC
v_gene: TRBV28; d_gene: TRBD2; j_gene: TRBJ2-3; abundance: NA; CDR3aa: CASRVIGGASGQDTQYF; CDR3nt: TGTGCCAGCAGAGTTATCGGGGGGGCTAGCGGACAAGATACGCAGTATTTT
v_gene: TRBV2; d_gene: TRBD2; j_gene: TRBJ2-5; abundance: NA; CDR3aa: CASKLAGGGETQYF; CDR3nt: TGTGCCAGCAAGCTAGCGGGGGGCGGGGAGACCCAGTACTTC
v_gene: TRBV5-1; d_gene: NA; j_gene: TRBJ2-1; abundance: NA; CDR3aa: CASSLAQEQFF; CDR3nt: TGCGCCAGCAGCTTGGCTCAGGAGCAGTTCTTC
v_gene: TRBV27; d_gene: TRBD1; j_gene: TRBJ2-7; abundance: NA; CDR3aa: CASSGLTGPYEQYF; CDR3nt: TGTGCCAGCAGTGGGTTGACAGGGCCCTACGAGCAGTACTTC
v_gene: TRBV19; d_gene: TRBD1; j_gene: TRBJ1-4; abundance: once; CDR3aa: CASSNAGTGHEKLFF; CDR3nt: TGTGCCAGTAGTAACGCCGGGACAGGGCATGAAAAACTGTTTTTT
v_gene: TRBV2; d_gene: TRBD1; j_gene: TRBJ2-7; abundance: NA; CDR3aa: CASSERGGGGQPLRNEQYF; CDR3nt: TGTGCCAGCAGTGAAAGAGGGGGTGGGGGACAGCCCCTCCGGAACGAGCAGTACTTC